A selection of T cell receptor beta chains follows, all from one sample in a study of long-term antiretroviral therapy in people with HIV. The assay was immunoSEQ multiplex PCR, and TCRdb's table has in-frame clones only and misses some. The sample yields 38,000 or so clones, about 94% seen once. Material: unsorted PBMCs, obtained 9.2 years after starting antiretroviral therapy. The receptors were gathered from a man under 40 with HIV. Both conserved end residues are part of each CDR3. A D gene is named only where the DNA matches it firmly. Not all rows give a size; the values are once, few, many and, for expanded clones, a class.

TRBV18	TRBD2	NA	TRBJ2-3	TGTGCCAGCTCACGAGCGGGGGCCACCACAGATACGCAGTATTTT	CASSRAGATTDTQYF
TRBV2	TRBD2	NA	TRBJ2-7	TGTGCCAGCAGTGTCGGCGGGGGGGCGAACTACGAGCAGTACTTC	CASSVGGGANYEQYF
TRBV7-3	NA	NA	TRBJ1-1	TGTGCCAGCAGCTTAAATTACAGGGACGGTGAAGCTTTCTTT	CASSLNYRDGEAFF
TRBV21-1	NA	NA	TRBJ1-2	TGTGCCAGCAGCCCACGGAGGGAGGGTGGCCCCTATGGCTACACCTTC	CASSPRREGGPYGYTF
TRBV6-6	NA	NA	TRBJ1-6	TGTGCCAGCAGTTACTCTGAGGGAAGCAATTCACCCCTCCACTTT	CASSYSEGSNSPLHF
TRBV2	NA	NA	TRBJ2-3	TGTGCCAGCAGTGAATCCGGCAGTCGGTATTTT	CASSESGSRYF
TRBV5-1	TRBD1	once	TRBJ1-6	TGCGCCAGCAAGGAGGGGACAGGGGCTTCACCCCTCCACTTT	CASKEGTGASPLHF
TRBV19	NA	NA	TRBJ1-2	TGTGCCAGTAAGAGGATGGGACCAGGGGAGGGCTACACCTTC	CASKRMGPGEGYTF
TRBV4-1	NA	NA	TRBJ2-3	TGCGCCAGCAGCCAGATGCTTCGACAGGACACAGATACGCAGTATTTT	CASSQMLRQDTDTQYF
TRBV6-6	NA	NA	TRBJ1-2	TGTGCCAGCAGTTACACCGGTGGCTACACCTTC	CASSYTGGYTF
TRBV6-1	NA	NA	TRBJ2-3	TGTGCCAGCAGTGAACTGGGGTCTGCCACAGATACGCAGTATTTT	CASSELGSATDTQYF
TRBV5-1	NA	once	TRBJ2-7	TGCGCCAGCAGATTGCAGGCGGGCCCCCGAACCCACGAGCAGTACTTC	CASRLQAGPRTHEQYF
TRBV28	NA	NA	TRBJ2-4	TGTGCCAGCAGTTCCCAACGACAGGACCCAGCCAAAAACATTCAGTACTTC	CASSSQRQDPAKNIQYF
TRBV6-6	TRBD1	NA	TRBJ1-1	TGTGCCAGCAGTCGCATGACAGGGAAGTCTGAAGCTTTCTTT	CASSRMTGKSEAFF
TRBV28	NA	NA	TRBJ2-3	TGTGCCAGCAGTTTAGGCACCCTCAGCACAGATACGCAGTATTTT	CASSLGTLSTDTQYF
TRBV9	NA	once	TRBJ1-1	TGTGCCAGCAGCGTATCGGGACCGCCGAACACTGAAGCTTTCTTT	CASSVSGPPNTEAFF
TRBV4-1	NA	NA	TRBJ1-3	TGCGCCAGCAGCCAAGAAAGGGGGGGCTCTGGAAACACCATATATTTT	CASSQERGGSGNTIYF
TRBV10-2	TRBD1	NA	TRBJ2-7	TGCGCCACCGCAGGGGGCCGAGGAGGCGAGCAGTACTTC	CATAGGRGGEQYF
TRBV7-3	NA	NA	TRBJ1-1	TGTGCCAGCAGCTTAGGGGGGTTTAACACTGAAGCTTTCTTT	CASSLGGFNTEAFF
TRBV30	NA	NA	TRBJ1-6	TGTGCCTGGAGGGGGACCCTTGCTGATCCCCTCCACTTT	CAWRGTLADPLHF
TRBV9	NA	NA	TRBJ1-1	TGTGCCAGCAGCGTAGGAGGGGTCTCAAGAGCTTTCTTT	CASSVGGVSRAFF
TRBV6-5	NA	NA	TRBJ2-1	TGTGCCAGCAGTCCCCCGGGGTACAATGAGCAGTTCTTC	CASSPPGYNEQFF
TRBV2	NA	once	TRBJ1-3	TGTGCCAGCAGCTCGGCGTCGGACACCATATATTTT	CASSSASDTIYF
TRBV5-4	NA	NA	TRBJ1-1	TGTGCCAGCAGCTTTCTGGGGGGCGGCACTGAAGCTTTCTTT	CASSFLGGGTEAFF
TRBV11-3	NA	NA	TRBJ2-1	TGTGCCAGCAGTAAAGGCGGTGAGCAGTTCTTC	CASSKGGEQFF
TRBV30	NA	NA	TRBJ2-3	TGTGCCTGGAACAACCCGGATACGCAGTATTTT	CAWNNPDTQYF
TRBV4-2	NA	NA	TRBJ1-1	TGTGCCAGCAGCCAAGAGGGGGGGGGAGGCACTGAAGCTTTCTTT	CASSQEGGGGTEAFF
TRBV5-1	NA	NA	TRBJ1-3	TGCGCCAGCAGCTACGGACAGTGGGGGGCTGGAAACACCATATATTTT	CASSYGQWGAGNTIYF
TRBV28	NA	NA	TRBJ1-6	TGTGCCAGCAGTTTCCGCCGAAGGGACGGAAATTCACCCCTCCACTTT	CASSFRRRDGNSPLHF
TRBV5-8	NA	NA	TRBJ2-7	TGTGCCAGCTATTCAGGGAGAACCTACGAGCAGTACTTC	CASYSGRTYEQYF
TRBV12-5	NA	NA	TRBJ2-1	TGTGCTAGTGGTTTAGGTGCGGGCAATGAGCAGTTCTTC	CASGLGAGNEQFF
TRBV6-1	NA	once	TRBJ1-2	TGTGCCAGCAGTCCCGATCGTGGCTACACCTTC	CASSPDRGYTF
TRBV29-1	NA	NA	TRBJ1-4	TGCAGCGTGGGGACGGGGGGTAGTGAAAAACTGTTTTTT	CSVGTGGSEKLFF
TRBV28	NA	NA	TRBJ2-2	TGTGCCAGCAGCCGTCCCCGACAGTTAGGGGAGCTGTTTTTT	CASSRPRQLGELFF
TRBV6-5	NA	NA	TRBJ2-2	TGTGCCAGCAGTTATGGGGGAGCCGGGGAGCTGTTTTTT	CASSYGGAGELFF
TRBV5-1	NA	NA	TRBJ2-5	TGCGCCAGCACGGAGGGGCCTGAAGAGACCCAGTACTTC	CASTEGPEETQYF
TRBV7-8	NA	NA	TRBJ2-3	TGTGCCAGCAGCTTCACAGATACGCAGTATTTT	CASSFTDTQYF
TRBV6-5	NA	NA	TRBJ2-2	TGTGCCAGCAGTTACAGGGTAGGGTCCGGGGAGCTGTTTTTT	CASSYRVGSGELFF
TRBV14	TRBD2	NA	TRBJ2-1	TGTGCCAGCAGCCAAGACTCTAGCGGGGGTCCCTACAATGAGCAGTTCTTC	CASSQDSSGGPYNEQFF
TRBV2	NA	NA	TRBJ2-7	TGTGCCAGCAGTGTCGGGGCCAGGAAAAACTACGAGCAGTACTTC	CASSVGARKNYEQYF
TRBV19	NA	NA	TRBJ1-6	TGTGCCAGTAGTATAGGAGGGGATTCACCCCTCCACTTT	CASSIGGDSPLHF
TRBV5-1	NA	NA	TRBJ1-1	TGCGCCAGCAGCTTATTACCCCGGAACACTGAAGCTTTCTTT	CASSLLPRNTEAFF
TRBV5-6	TRBD1	NA	TRBJ2-5	TGTGCCAGCAGCCAAGACAGGGGGCAGACCCAGTACTTC	CASSQDRGQTQYF
TRBV15	NA	NA	TRBJ2-3	TGTGCCACCAGCAGAGACGGGGCTAGCACAGATACGCAGTATTTT	CATSRDGASTDTQYF
TRBV7-9	NA	NA	TRBJ1-4	TGTGCCAGCAGCTCGCAGGCTAAACGAGCAACTAATGAAAAACTGTTTTTT	CASSSQAKRATNEKLFF
TRBV2	NA	NA	TRBJ1-4	TGTGCCAGCAGTGAAGGGCCTAGGGCTGAAAAACTGTTTTTT	CASSEGPRAEKLFF
TRBV18	NA	NA	TRBJ1-1	TGTGCCAGCTCACCAGCAAACCAAAACACTGAAGCTTTCTTT	CASSPANQNTEAFF
TRBV7-8	NA	NA	TRBJ2-5	TGTGCCAGCAGCTTAGCCGTGTGGGAGACCCAGTACTTC	CASSLAVWETQYF
TRBV2	NA	NA	TRBJ1-2	TGTGCCAGCAGTGAACGCGGCTATGGCTACACCTTC	CASSERGYGYTF
TRBV5-1	TRBD2	NA	TRBJ2-3	TGCGCCAGCAGCCCGGGGGCTAGCGGGGGAACAGATACGCAGTATTTT	CASSPGASGGTDTQYF
TRBV5-1	TRBD1	NA	TRBJ1-2	TGCGCCAGCAGCCCCGCGCAGGGGGCGTCCGATGGCTACACCTTC	CASSPAQGASDGYTF
TRBV7-9	NA	NA	TRBJ2-1	TGTGCCAGCAGCCCGATACTCTACAATGAGCAGTTCTTC	CASSPILYNEQFF
TRBV7-9	NA	NA	TRBJ1-2	TGTGCCAGCAGCGAGGGGGGGAACTATGGCTACACCTTC	CASSEGGNYGYTF
TRBV4-2	NA	NA	TRBJ2-2	TGTGCCAGCAGCCCTTGGCGAAACGGGGAGCTGTTTTTT	CASSPWRNGELFF